These 31 T cell receptor beta chains were sequenced from one sample in a study of CD4+ T cells in melanoma. Some clones are missing from TCRdb's copy, which holds only in-frame ones; the method was immunoSEQ multiplex PCR. This sample has 10,000 to 12,000 clones; about 70% occur once, and the top ten carry just under 9.5%. Sequencing used cells from a culture (not recorded whether cultured in vitro). These receptors were collected from a human donor with melanoma.

The chain has TRBV4-1 and TRBJ1-1; D is ambiguous. CDR1 and CDR2 (germline): MGHRA, YSYEKL. The CDR3 is 16 residues long. Trimming took 0 bases from V and 2 from J, leaving 13 bases between them. The DNA for the CDR3 is TGCGCCAGCAGCCAAGAAACTTGGAGGGTTAACACTGAAGCTTTCTTT. The encoded protein is CASSQETWRVNTEAFF.

This clone was recorded only once. The CDR3 is CSVGARTTGNTIYF. CDR3 DNA: TGCAGCGTTGGTGCCCGTACGACCGGAAACACCATATATTTT. The chain is built from TRBV29-1 and TRBJ1-3; no clear D. Trimming cost V 4 bases and J 4 bases, with 14 bases left between them. The CDR3 contains 14 residues. Germline V gene lookup returns CDR1 SQVTM and CDR2 ANQGSEA.

In its sample, this clone ranks as medium-sized. This chain links TRBV6-1 with TRBJ1-6; a possible D gene is TRBD1 (5 bases). The CDR3 length is 14 residues. The ends were cut back, 3 bases at V and 3 bases at J, with 6 bases in the middle. Germline-derived CDR1 and CDR2 are MNHNS and SASEGT. CDR3 DNA sequence: TGTGCCAGCAGTGAGAGGGGCTATAATTCACCCCTCCACTTT. Translation gives CASSERGYNSPLHF.

The V and J genes are TRBV5-4 and TRBJ2-7; 12 positions agree with TRBD1. CDR1 SGHNT and CDR2 YYREEE come from the germline V gene (reference sequence). CDR3 length: 15 residues. V was clipped by 4 bases and J by 7 bases; unmatched bases: 9. The CDR3 here is CASSQGTGGPREQYF. The CDR3 DNA follows: TGTGCCAGCAGCCAAGGGACAGGGGGCCCACGAGAGCAGTACTTC. The full variable domain, its missing parts supplied by reference TRBV5-4 and TRBJ2-7, is ETGVTQSPTHLIKTRGQQVTLRCSSQSGHNTVSWYQQALGQGPQFIFQYYREEENGRGNFPPRFSGLQFPNYSSELNVNALELDDSALYLCASSQGTGGPREQYFGPGTRLTVT.

This clone is labeled as medium-sized. CDR3 sequence reads: CASSATRTETQYF. The CDR3, as DNA: TGTGCCAGCAGTGCTACTAGAACGGAGACCCAGTACTTC. This rearrangement joins TRBV6-1 to TRBJ2-5; perhaps TRBD2 as D (5 bases). Looked up from germline, CDR1 is MNHNS and CDR2 is SASEGT. V lost 4 bases and J 5 bases, leaving 11 bases between the germline ends. This CDR3 region has 13 residues.

The chain couples TRBV5-8 to TRBJ1-5; D is uncertain. V was trimmed by 4 bases and J by 0 bases, leaving 20 bases between them. The CDR3 contains 18 residues. The germline V gene encodes CDR1 SGHTS and CDR2 YDEGEE. CDR3 bases: TGTGCCAGCAGCCCGGTCCGCCTAGCCCTATATAGCAATCAGCCCCAGCATTTT. Its protein product is CASSPVRLALYSNQPQHF.

The chain couples TRBV11-1 to TRBJ2-2; 7 positions match TRBD1. The CDR3 sequence is 16 residues long. The J segment lost 4 bases and the V segment lost 1 base, leaving 6 bases of the junction unmatched. Germline V lookup: CDR1 SGHAT, CDR2 FQDESV (reference sequence). The CDR3 sequence is CASSLGSGGLTGELFF. DNA for the CDR3: TGTGCCAGCAGCTTAGGGTCAGGGGGTCTCACCGGGGAGCTGTTTTTT. Full variable domain (rest looked up from reference TRBV11-1 and TRBJ2-2): EAEVAQSPRYKITEKSQAVAFWCDPISGHATLYWYRQILGQGPELLVQFQDESVVDDSQLPKDRFSAERLKGVDSTLKIQPAELGDSAMYLCASSLGSGGLTGELFFGEGSRLTVL.

The chain has TRBV6-6 and TRBJ1-1, with a tentative D call TRBD1 (6 bases). Germline V gene sequence: CDR1 MNHNY, CDR2 SVGAGI (reference sequence). The length of the CDR3 is 14 residues. Trimming cost V 2 bases and J 1 base, with 8 bases left between them. CDR3 residues: CASSYGDTNTEAFF. CDR3 DNA sequence: TGTGCCAGCAGTTACGGGGACACGAACACTGAAGCTTTCTTT.

The CDR3 DNA sequence: TGTGCCAGCAGTTACGGGGACCCACTGAGAGGCTACACCTTC. The encoded protein is CASSYGDPLRGYTF. The V gene is TRBV6-5, the J gene TRBJ1-2, with a possible D match to TRBD1 (5 bases). Germline V gene lookup returns CDR1 MNHEY and CDR2 SVGAGI. The CDR3 totals 14 residues. The germline V and J ends were trimmed by 2 bases and 8 bases, with 15 bases remaining between them.

V is TRBV19 and J is TRBJ1-4, with D tentatively TRBD1 (6 bases). CDR1 LNHDA and CDR2 SQIVND come from the germline V gene (reference sequence). The V end was cut by 9 bases, the J end by 6 bases, with 17 bases between. The CDR3 consists of 14 residues. CDR3 coding DNA: TGTGCCAGCCGGGGGGGGCGCGAATATGAAAAACTGTTTTTT. It translates to CASRGGREYEKLFF.

CDR3 DNA sequence: TGTGCCAGCACCACACAGGGGGCCTTAGAGACCCAGTACTTC. Translation: CASTTQGALETQYF. The V gene is TRBV6-6, the J gene TRBJ2-5; TRBD1 matches at 9 bases. CDR1 is MNHNY, CDR2 SVGAGI, per germline (reference sequence). This CDR3 spans 14 amino acids. The trim removed 7 bases at V and 4 bases at J, leaving 7 bases unmatched.

The chain employs TRBV5-1 and TRBJ1-1; D may be TRBD1 (5 bases). The CDR3 totals 15 residues. The V end was cut by 3 bases, the J end by 3 bases, with 15 bases between. Germline V gene lookup returns CDR1 SGHRS and CDR2 YFSETQ. The CDR3 sequence: CASSWGQGRDTEAFF. CDR3 bases: TGCGCCAGCAGCTGGGGCCAGGGTAGAGACACTGAAGCTTTCTTT.

This clone was counted a few times. As DNA, the CDR3 is TGTGCCAGCAGTCTCCGAAAGAGCTCCTACGAGCAGTACTTC. Its protein is CASSLRKSSYEQYF. This chain uses TRBV2 with TRBJ2-7; D is uncertain. Trimming left V 5 bases short and J 0 bases short, with 11 bases between. CDR3 length: 14 amino acids. Germline assignment: CDR1 SNHLY and CDR2 FYNNEI. Full variable domain (missing parts from reference TRBV2 and TRBJ2-7): EPEVTQTPSHQVTQMGQEVILRCVPISNHLYFYWYRQILGQKVEFLVSFYNNEISEKSEIFDDQFSVERPDGSNFTLKIRSTKLEDSAMYFCASSLRKSSYEQYFGPGTRLTVT.

The genes are TRBV19 and TRBJ2-5, with D perhaps given as TRBD1 or TRBD2 (5 bases each). This CDR3 has 14 amino acids. CDR1 LNHDA and CDR2 SQIVND come from the germline V gene (reference sequence). V lost 5 bases to trimming and J lost 4 bases, with 14 bases between them. The CDR3, as DNA: TGTGCCAGTAGTCATAACAGGACTGGAGAGACCCAGTACTTC. This encodes CASSHNRTGETQYF.

The V gene is TRBV18, the J gene TRBJ1-1; D is ambiguous. Germline lookup yields CDR1 KGHSH and CDR2 LQKENI. V lost 1 base to trimming and J lost 0 bases, with 9 bases between them. CDR3 length: 15 amino acids. The chain's CDR3 is CASSPLGRMNTEAFF. CDR3 DNA: TGTGCCAGCTCACCACTCGGTCGTATGAACACTGAAGCTTTCTTT.

The genes are TRBV11-2 and TRBJ2-7; tentative D call: TRBD1 (6 bases). V lost 6 bases and J 3 bases, leaving 12 bases between the germline ends. This CDR3 contains 13 residues. Germline V gives CDR1 SGHAT, CDR2 FQNNGV. DNA for the CDR3: TGTGCCAGCAGGAAAGACAGGAACTACGAGCAGTACTTC. It encodes CASRKDRNYEQYF.

As concerns this clone: A junction boundary mismatches the germline segment, possibly from a read error. The chain carries TRBV7-9 and TRBJ1-1, with D possibly matching TRBD1 (6 bases). The CDR3 contains 13 residues. Germline CDR1 reads SEHNR; CDR2 reads FQNEAQ (reference sequence). The CDR3 DNA reads as TGTGCCAGCACCTTAGGGGGTCGCACTGAAGCTTTCTTT. The encoded protein is CASTLGGRTEAFF.

J is TRBJ1-1 and V is TRBV18, with 10 positions matching TRBD1. Germline assignment: CDR1 KGHSH and CDR2 LQKENI. V shed 7 bases, J shed 4 bases, and the junction held 3 bases outside the gene matches. The CDR3 spans 13 residues. The CDR3 reads CASYRDRGTEAFF. The CDR3 coding sequence is TGTGCCAGCTACCGGGACAGGGGCACTGAAGCTTTCTTT.

V and J are TRBV9 and TRBJ2-3, with D perhaps matching TRBD1 or TRBD2 (6 bases each). Germline V gene data show CDR1 as SGDLS and CDR2 as YYNGEE. The CDR3 contains 13 residues. Trimming took off 7 bases at V and 6 bases at J, with 15 bases between the two ends. This CDR3 is CASSVTGADTQYF. The CDR3 region has the DNA TGTGCCAGCTCCGTAACGGGGGCGGATACGCAGTATTTT.

Only a few counts were recorded for this clone. The J gene is TRBJ2-5, the V gene TRBV7-9; D unclear. V lost 5 bases and J lost 0, with 4 bases in between. This CDR3 contains 12 residues. The germline CDR1 and CDR2 sequences are SEHNR and FQNEAQ (reference sequence). This CDR3 reads CASSLDQETQYF. The CDR3 nucleotides are TGTGCCAGCAGCCTAGACCAAGAGACCCAGTACTTC. Complete variable domain (other parts from reference TRBV7-9 and TRBJ2-5): DTGVSQNPRHKITKRGQNVTFRCDPISEHNRLYWYRQTLGQGPEFLTYFQNEAQLEKSRLLSDRFSAERPKGSFSTLEIQRTEQGDSAMYLCASSLDQETQYFGPGTRLLVL.

The V call is TRBV2, the J call TRBJ1-3, with D maybe TRBD1 (5 bases). The germline V and J ends were trimmed by 7 bases and 2 bases, with 12 bases remaining between them. Germline assignment: CDR1 SNHLY and CDR2 FYNNEI. CDR3 size: 14 residues. The chain's CDR3 is CASTGLVAGNTIYF. The CDR3 DNA sequence: TGTGCCAGCACAGGGTTGGTGGCTGGAAACACCATATATTTT. The complete variable domain, with remaining parts taken from reference TRBV2 and TRBJ1-3, reads EPEVTQTPSHQVTQMGQEVILRCVPISNHLYFYWYRQILGQKVEFLVSFYNNEISEKSEIFDDQFSVERPDGSNFTLKIRSTKLEDSAMYFCASTGLVAGNTIYFGEGSWLTVV.

This chain uses TRBV5-1 with TRBJ2-7, with 7 bases fitting TRBD1. Unmatched junction bases numbered 3, after V lost 2 bases and J lost 7 bases. The CDR3 runs to 12 residues. Per the germline V gene, CDR1 is SGHRS and CDR2 is YFSETQ. CDR3 bases: TGCGCCAGCAGCTTCACAGGGGTTGAGCAGTACTTC. Translating gives CASSFTGVEQYF.

CDR3 protein: CASTRGNEQFF. CDR3 in DNA: TGTGCCAGCACACGTGGGAATGAGCAGTTCTTC. The chain recombines TRBV7-6 with TRBJ2-1; D not certain. Germline V CDR1 and CDR2: SGHVS, FNYEAQ. V lost 7 bases and J 7 bases, leaving 8 bases between the germline ends. CDR3 length: 11 amino acids.

The genes are TRBV6-1 and TRBJ2-4, with no clear D. The CDR3 has 15 amino acids. Trimming left V 4 bases short and J 0 bases short, with 10 bases between. The germline V gene has CDR1 MNHNS and CDR2 SASEGT. The chain's CDR3 is CASSAFLLAKNIQYF. As DNA, the CDR3 is TGTGCCAGCAGTGCTTTTCTTCTAGCCAAAAACATTCAGTACTTC.

The genes are TRBV9 and TRBJ1-2, with 7 positions matching TRBD1. J was trimmed by 3 bases and V by 4 bases; bases with no gene match: 3. CDR3 length: 13 amino acids. Germline-derived CDR1 and CDR2 are SGDLS and YYNGEE. The CDR3 DNA reads TGTGCCAGCAGCCCTGACAGGGACTATGGCTACACCTTC. Its translation is CASSPDRDYGYTF.

The chain links TRBV7-9 to TRBJ1-1, with D maybe TRBD1 (5 bases). The V and J ends lost 5 bases and 5 bases respectively, with 24 bases between them. Germline V CDR1 and CDR2: SEHNR, FQNEAQ (reference sequence). There are 17 residues in the CDR3. The CDR3 loop reads CASSPTRTLQSGTEAFF. The CDR3 DNA follows: TGTGCCAGCAGCCCCACTCGGACACTCCAATCGGGGACTGAAGCTTTCTTT.

The sample holds a few counts of this clone. V gene TRBV6-6 combines with J gene TRBJ2-2; TRBD2 might be the D (6 bases). This CDR3 has 14 amino acids. The germline CDR1 and CDR2 sequences are MNHNY and SVGAGI (reference sequence). Trimming cost V 8 bases and J 4 bases, with 14 bases left between them. CDR3 residues: CASQGGVGTGELFF. CDR3 nucleotides: TGTGCCAGCCAAGGAGGGGTGGGCACCGGGGAGCTGTTTTTT.

This clone was seen a handful of times. The chain links TRBV30 to TRBJ1-3; D gene ambiguous. CDR1 and CDR2 from the germline V gene are GTSNPN and SVGIG (reference sequence). Trimming left V 4 bases short and J 0 bases short, with 16 bases between. The CDR3 spans 16 residues. The CDR3 protein is CAWTEGGLGSGNTIYF. The DNA of the CDR3 is TGTGCCTGGACCGAGGGAGGGTTGGGCTCTGGAAACACCATATATTTT.

The V gene is TRBV5-1, the J gene TRBJ1-1, with D unresolved. The CDR3 extends over 14 amino acids. Germline CDR1 SGHRS, CDR2 YFSETQ. Trimming left V 0 bases short and J 4 bases short, with 10 bases between. This CDR3 is CASSLAVDTTEAFF. In DNA form, the CDR3 reads TGCGCCAGCAGCTTGGCCGTCGACACCACTGAAGCTTTCTTT.

The chain employs TRBV5-6 and TRBJ2-1; 11 bases line up with TRBD2. The length of the CDR3 is 16 residues. V lost 2 bases, J lost 4 bases, and 5 bases stayed unmatched. Germline V gives CDR1 SGHDT, CDR2 YYEEEE. This chain's CDR3 is CASSFNGLAGYNEQFF. CDR3 nucleotide sequence: TGTGCCAGCAGCTTCAACGGACTAGCGGGTTACAATGAGCAGTTCTTC.

V is TRBV4-1 and J is TRBJ1-2; D is perhaps TRBD1 (6 bases). V was pared by 3 bases and J by 2 bases, with 13 bases between. CDR3 length equals 15 residues. Germline-derived CDR1 and CDR2 are MGHRA and YSYEKL. The CDR3 sequence is CASSQTGTQNYGYTF. The CDR3 DNA reads TGCGCCAGCAGCCAGACCGGGACACAGAACTATGGCTACACCTTC.